The source of this TCR beta chain is a study of OX40 agonist ivuxolimab in advanced cancers. Overall study: Patients achieving partial responses numbered three: one hepatocellular carcinoma case and two cutaneous melanoma cases.

Clones were sequenced by immunoSEQ multiplex PCR, and TCRdb holds only the in-frame ones, with some missing. This sample has fewer than 30,000 clones, with 75% to 85% found just once. Study-level findings and limits: No determination was made of the antigen specificity of the expanded peripheral T cells. With doses of 0.1 to 3.0 mg/kg, CD4+ and CD8+ blood T cells had undergone clonal expansion by week 6. There were, on average, more expanded clones in CD8+ T cells than in CD4+.

With regard to this clone: Its antigen is currently unknown.

CDR1 is SGHVS, CDR2 FQNEAQ, per germline. The ends were cut back, 5 bases at V and 5 bases at J, with 21 bases in the middle. The CDR3 totals 16 residues. The sequence derives from an adult with an advanced solid tumor such as melanoma, head and neck, liver or kidney cancer. The rearrangement joins TRBV7-8 to TRBJ2-5; D tentatively fits TRBD1 or TRBD2 (5 bases each). The sample consisted of CD4+ or CD8+ T cells sorted from blood, taken in a trial of the OX40 agonist ivuxolimab. The CDR3 is CASSHSSGRVRETQYF. DNA for the CDR3: TGTGCCAGCAGCCACAGTTCGGGGCGCGTCAGGGAGACCCAGTACTTC.